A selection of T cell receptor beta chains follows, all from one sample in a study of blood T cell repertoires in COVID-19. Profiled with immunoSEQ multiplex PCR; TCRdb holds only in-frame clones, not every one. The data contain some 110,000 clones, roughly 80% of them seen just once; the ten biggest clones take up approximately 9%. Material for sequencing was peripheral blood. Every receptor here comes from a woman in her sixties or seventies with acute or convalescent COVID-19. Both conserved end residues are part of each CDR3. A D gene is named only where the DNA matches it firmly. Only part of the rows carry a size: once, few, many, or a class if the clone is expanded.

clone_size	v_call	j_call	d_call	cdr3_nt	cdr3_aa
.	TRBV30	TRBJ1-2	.	TGTGCCTGGAGTGTAACCGGGGGCTATGGCTACACCTTC	CAWSVTGGYGYTF
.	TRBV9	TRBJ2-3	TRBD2	TGTGCCAGCAGCGTAGTAGGCGGGGGTGGCGCAGATACGCAGTATTTT	CASSVVGGGGADTQYF
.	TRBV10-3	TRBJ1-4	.	TGTGCCATCAGAGGCGGGGGGGATGAAAAACTGTTTTTT	CAIRGGGDEKLFF
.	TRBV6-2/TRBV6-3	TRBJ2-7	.	TGTGCCAGCAGTTACCCAGGGACCTACGAGCAGTACTTC	CASSYPGTYEQYF
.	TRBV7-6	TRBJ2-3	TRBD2	TGTGCCAGCAGCTTAAGAGCGGGGGGGTATACTAGCACAGATACGCAGTATTTT	CASSLRAGGYTSTDTQYF
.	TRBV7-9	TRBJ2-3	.	TGTGCCAGTAGAGGGGGTTACCGCACAGATACGCAGTATTTT	CASRGGYRTDTQYF
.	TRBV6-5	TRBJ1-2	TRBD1	TGTGCCAGCAGTTACGCAGGGGGATTTAGCGGCTATGGCTACACCTTC	CASSYAGGFSGYGYTF
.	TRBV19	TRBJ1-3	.	TGTGCCAGTAGTGAGGGCCCCTCCTCTGGAAACACCATATATTTT	CASSEGPSSGNTIYF
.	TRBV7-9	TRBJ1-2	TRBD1	TGTGCCAGCAGCTCCCGACAGGGGTGGTACTATGGCTACACCTTC	CASSSRQGWYYGYTF
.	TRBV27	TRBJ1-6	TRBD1	TGTGCCAGCAGCTCATCTGGGACAGGGGCGAATTCACCCCTCCACTTT	CASSSSGTGANSPLHF
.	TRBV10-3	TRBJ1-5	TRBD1	TGTGCCATCAGTGGAGGACAGGGTGGTCAGCCCCAGCATTTT	CAISGGQGGQPQHF
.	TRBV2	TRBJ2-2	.	TGTGCCAGAGAACCTTCTACAGGGAACACCGGGGAGCTGTTTTTT	CAREPSTGNTGELFF
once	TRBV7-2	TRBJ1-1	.	TGTGCCAGCAGCTCCTCACAGGTAGCTTTCTTT	CASSSSQVAFF
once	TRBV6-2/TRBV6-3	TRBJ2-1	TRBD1	TGTGCCAGCAGTAACCGAAGGACAGGGGATTATGAGCAGTTCTTC	CASSNRRTGDYEQFF
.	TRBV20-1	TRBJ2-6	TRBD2	TGCAGTGCTAGTGCCAGCGGGATCTCTGGGGCCAACGTCCTGACTTTC	CSASASGISGANVLTF
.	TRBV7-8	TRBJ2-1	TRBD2	TGTGCCAGCAGCCCCTATAGCGGGACCTCCTACAATGAGCAGTTCTTC	CASSPYSGTSYNEQFF
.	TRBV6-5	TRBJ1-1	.	TGTGCCAGCAGTTACTCGAGTCACACTGAAGCTTTCTTT	CASSYSSHTEAFF
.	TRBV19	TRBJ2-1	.	TGTGCCAGTAGCCGAGGAGGACAGTACAATGAGCAGTTCTTC	CASSRGGQYNEQFF
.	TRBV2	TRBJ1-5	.	TGTGCCAGCACCGAGGTACAGGGAAATCAGCCCCAGCATTTT	CASTEVQGNQPQHF
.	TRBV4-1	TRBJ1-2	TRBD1	TGCGCCAGCAGCCAAGTGGGAGCAGGGGGCGGCTACACCTTC	CASSQVGAGGGYTF
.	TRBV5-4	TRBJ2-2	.	TGTGCCAGCAGCTTGCTTCGGCCCGGGACCGGGGAGCTGTTTTTT	CASSLLRPGTGELFF
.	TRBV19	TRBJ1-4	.	TGTGCCAGTAGTAAGGACAGTCCTTTGGAAAAACTGTTTTTT	CASSKDSPLEKLFF
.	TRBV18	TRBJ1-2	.	TGTGCCAGCTCACCGGAGGCAGACTATGGCTACACCTTC	CASSPEADYGYTF
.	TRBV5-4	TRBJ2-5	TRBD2	TGTGCCAGCAGCTCGGGGGAGGGTGGACGTTCCCAGTACTTC	CASSSGEGGRSQYF
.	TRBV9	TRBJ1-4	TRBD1	TGTGCCAGCAGCTCCGGGGACAGAACTAATGAAAAACTGTTTTTT	CASSSGDRTNEKLFF
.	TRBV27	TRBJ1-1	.	TGTGCCAGCAGCTCGCCGTACCAACTAGGGACTGAAGCTTTCTTT	CASSSPYQLGTEAFF
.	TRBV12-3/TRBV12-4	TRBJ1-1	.	TGTGCCAGCAGTGTAACAGGGTCATCTGAAGCTTTCTTT	CASSVTGSSEAFF
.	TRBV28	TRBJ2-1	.	TGTGCCACCCAATCCGGGACATTGCAGTTCTTC	CATQSGTLQFF
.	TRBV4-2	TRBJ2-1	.	TGTGCCAGCAGCCAGGTCATGGGGGCCCGTGGGAATGAGCAGTTCTTC	CASSQVMGARGNEQFF
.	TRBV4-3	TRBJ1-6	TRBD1	TGCGCCAGCAGCCAAGATCGGCTTGGGACAGGGGGCGCGAGGTCACCCCTCCACTTT	CASSQDRLGTGGARSPLHF
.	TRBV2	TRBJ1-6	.	TGTGCCAGCATGATTGAGGGTCCCAATTCACCCCTCCACTTT	CASMIEGPNSPLHF
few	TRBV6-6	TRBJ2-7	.	TGTGCCAGCAGTTACGGCCTTTACGAGCAGTACTTC	CASSYGLYEQYF
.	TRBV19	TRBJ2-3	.	TGTGCCAGTAATGTCGGGCGGGGAAGCACAGATACGCAGTATTTT	CASNVGRGSTDTQYF
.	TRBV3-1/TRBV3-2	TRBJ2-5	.	TGTGCCAGCAGCCCACTTCAGGGCCAAGAGACCCAGTACTTC	CASSPLQGQETQYF
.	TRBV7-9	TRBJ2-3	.	TGTGCCAGCAGCCAGGGCCCTGGGGTCCATACGCAGTATTTT	CASSQGPGVHTQYF
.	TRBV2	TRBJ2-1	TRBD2	TGTGCCAGCAGGAAACTAGCGAGTAGCTACAATGAGCAGTTCTTC	CASRKLASSYNEQFF
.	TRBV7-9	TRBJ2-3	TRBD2	TGTGCCAGCAGCTTTCTAACTAGCGGGCAGTATTTT	CASSFLTSGQYF
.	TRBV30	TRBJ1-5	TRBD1	TGTGCCTGGAGTGTACGGGGACAAAGGGGACAGGGCAATCAGCCCCAGCATTTT	CAWSVRGQRGQGNQPQHF
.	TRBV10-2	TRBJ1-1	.	TGCGCCAGCAGTGAGCTAGGGAACACTGAAGCTTTCTTT	CASSELGNTEAFF
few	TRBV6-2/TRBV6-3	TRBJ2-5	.	TGTGCCAGCAGTTCCCCACTAACTGAGACCCAGTACTTC	CASSSPLTETQYF
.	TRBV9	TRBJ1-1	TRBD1	TGTGCCAGCAGCCCGACAGGGTTGGGCACTGAAGCTTTCTTT	CASSPTGLGTEAFF
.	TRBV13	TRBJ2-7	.	TGTGCCAGCAGCCCGGGAGAGAGCCCGTCCTACGAGCAGTACTTC	CASSPGESPSYEQYF
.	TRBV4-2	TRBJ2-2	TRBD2	TGTGCCAGCAGCCAAGTGGTCGGAGGGACTAGCGGCTACGGGGAGCTGTTTTTT	CASSQVVGGTSGYGELFF
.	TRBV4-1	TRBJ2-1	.	TGCGCCAGCAGCCAAGATCCCAGGAATGAGCAGTTCTTC	CASSQDPRNEQFF
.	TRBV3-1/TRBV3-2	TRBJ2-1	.	TGTGCCAGCAGCCAAGATATTGGGGACAATTACAATGAGCAGTTCTTC	CASSQDIGDNYNEQFF
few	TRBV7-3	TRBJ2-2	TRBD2	TGTGCCAGCAGCTCCGGACTAGCGGGATCCGGGGAGCTGTTTTTT	CASSSGLAGSGELFF
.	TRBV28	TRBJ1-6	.	TGTGCCAGCAGTTCCTATCTCGGGGGGATTAACTCACCCCTCCACTTT	CASSSYLGGINSPLHF
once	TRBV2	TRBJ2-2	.	TGTGCCAGCAAAGCAAGGGGTAACGGGGAGCTGTTTTTT	CASKARGNGELFF
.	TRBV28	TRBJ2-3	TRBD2	TGTGCCAGCTTCAGCGGGGCTAGCACAGATACGCAGTATTTT	CASFSGASTDTQYF
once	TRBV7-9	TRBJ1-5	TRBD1	TGTGCCAGCAGCCTCCACAGGGGAGGTTTAGATCAGCCCCAGCATTTT	CASSLHRGGLDQPQHF
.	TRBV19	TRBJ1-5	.	TGTGCCAGTATAGTAGCGGGGGTGAATAGATCGCCCCAGCATTTT	CASIVAGVNRSPQHF
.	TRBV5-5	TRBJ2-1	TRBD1	TGTGCCAGCAGCCCCGGGACAGTCAATGAGCAGTTCTTC	CASSPGTVNEQFF
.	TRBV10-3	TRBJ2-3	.	TGTGCCATCAGTGAGATTAACAGGGATCTCGCAGATACGCAGTATTTT	CAISEINRDLADTQYF